The rows below give T cell receptor beta chains drawn from one sample of a study of T cell repertoires in cytomegalovirus infection. Their specific antigens are unknown. TCRdb independently ran MiXCR on the reads; one entry per CDR3 protein. There are 450,000 to 600,000 distinct CDR3 sequences in the sample; roughly 42% occur only once, and just under 45% lies in the top ten. Sequenced material: cultured PBMCs, taken from culture after CMV antigen stimulation. The origin of the receptors is a human donor in good health (CMV status not recorded). Some clones in this sample may be carry-over from other donors' samples. CDR3s include the opening cysteine and the closing phenylalanine or tryptophan. The D gene is left open where the match is weak. Size tells how often a clone was seen (once, few, many) or the class of an expanded clone, and some rows leave it out.

cdr3_aa cdr3_nt clone_size d_call j_call v_call
CACHRAGSNEQFF TGTGCCTGCCACCGGGCGGGAAGCAATGAGCAGTTCTTC - - TRBJ2-1 TRBV6-8
CASSYSSGRMGGELFF TGTGCCAGCAGCTATAGTAGCGGGAGAATGGGCGGGGAGCTGTTTTTT - TRBD2 TRBJ2-2 TRBV7-2
CSAAGTGGRDEQFF TGCAGTGCAGCCGGGACAGGGGGTCGCGATGAGCAGTTCTTC - TRBD1 TRBJ2-1 TRBV20-1
CASSPRQGRNEQFF TGTGCCAGCAGCCCCAGACAGGGGAGGAATGAGCAGTTCTTC many TRBD1 TRBJ2-1 TRBV7-2
CASSVAASAYQPQHF TGTGCCAGCAGTGTCGCGGCCTCGGCATATCAGCCCCAGCATTTT once - TRBJ1-5 TRBV2
CASQGYPGNTIYF TGTGCCAGCCAGGGCTATCCTGGAAACACCATATATTTT - - TRBJ1-3 TRBV2
CASSRPGLAGELFF TGTGCCAGCAGTCGGCCCGGACTCGCCGGGGAGCTGTTTTTT - - TRBJ2-2 TRBV6-2/TRBV6-3
CASSFLGQDEQYF TGTGCCAGCAGCTTCCTTGGACAGGACGAGCAGTACTTC many TRBD1 TRBJ2-7 TRBV7-2
CASSLPGGLTKTQYF TGTGCCAGCAGCCTCCCCGGGGGGCTGACAAAGACCCAGTACTTC few - TRBJ2-5 TRBV7-9
CASSPPDGGFATEAFF TGTGCCAGCAGCCCCCCGGATGGGGGGTTTGCCACTGAAGCTTTCTTT - - TRBJ1-1 TRBV9
CASSLGVPGANNQPQHF TGTGCCAGCAGCTTGGGTGTGCCAGGGGCCAACAATCAGCCCCAGCATTTT - - TRBJ1-5 TRBV5-4
CASSQDRDNQPQHF TGCGCCAGCAGCCAAGACAGGGACAATCAGCCCCAGCATTTT - - TRBJ1-5 TRBV4-1
CASSKFAGGDQPQHF TGTGCCAGCAGTAAGTTCGCAGGCGGCGATCAGCCCCAGCATTTT once - TRBJ1-5 TRBV28
CASSPPGSGSEKLFF TGTGCCAGCAGCCCACCGGGTTCGGGGAGTGAAAAACTGTTTTTT medium-sized - TRBJ1-4 TRBV7-2
CASSPRLGEKSGANVLTF TGTGCCAGCAGCCCGCGACTAGGGGAGAAATCTGGGGCCAACGTCCTGACTTTC many - TRBJ2-6 TRBV7-2
CSANRGRWEKLFF TGCAGTGCGAACAGGGGACGGTGGGAAAAACTGTTTTTT - TRBD1 TRBJ1-4 TRBV20-1
CASTGHSNTEAFF TGTGCCAGCACGGGACACTCGAACACTGAAGCTTTCTTT - - TRBJ1-1 TRBV6-8
CASSSPGLSSYNEQFF TGTGCCAGCAGTTCACCGGGACTTAGCTCCTACAATGAGCAGTTCTTC - - TRBJ2-1 TRBV12-3/TRBV12-4
CASSSRDSNTGELFF TGTGCCAGCAGCTCCCGGGACAGCAACACCGGGGAGCTGTTTTTT - TRBD1 TRBJ2-2 TRBV7-1
CASSPTGVTNQPQHF TGTGCCAGCAGCCCGACAGGGGTAACCAATCAGCCCCAGCATTTT - TRBD1 TRBJ1-5 TRBV7-2
CASSLGGPQFF TGTGCCAGCAGTTTAGGGGGGCCGCAGTTCTTC few - TRBJ2-1 TRBV2
CAGSGLGDTQYF TGTGCCGGAAGCGGGCTCGGGGATACGCAGTATTTT - - TRBJ2-3 TRBV12-3/TRBV12-4
CASSSEAGETQYF TGTGCCAGCAGCTCGGAGGCTGGAGAGACCCAGTACTTC - - TRBJ2-5 TRBV7-2
CASSLGLAGQYQETQYF TGTGCCAGCAGTTTAGGACTAGCGGGGCAGTACCAAGAGACCCAGTACTTC few TRBD2 TRBJ2-5 TRBV12-3/TRBV12-4
CASSVGQGTMSYTF TGTGCCAGCAGCGTAGGACAGGGGACTATGAGCTACACCTTC - TRBD1 TRBJ1-2 TRBV3-1
CAISDGSGPQPDTQYF TGTGCCATCAGTGACGGTTCGGGTCCACAGCCAGATACGCAGTATTTT - - TRBJ2-3 TRBV10-3
CASSLSPGINYGYTF TGTGCCAGCAGCTTGAGTCCAGGCATTAACTATGGCTACACCTTC few - TRBJ1-2 TRBV11-2
CASSQVGRGINNEQFF TGCGCCAGCAGCCAAGTAGGCCGGGGGATAAACAATGAGCAGTTCTTC few - TRBJ2-1 TRBV4-1
CASSDGTGKSKSYTF TGTGCCAGCAGCGACGGGACAGGGAAGTCGAAAAGCTACACCTTC - TRBD1 TRBJ1-2 TRBV7-6
CASSLRVGISSYEQYF TGTGCCAGCAGCTTAAGGGTGGGGATTAGCTCCTACGAGCAGTACTTC few - TRBJ2-7 TRBV7-2
CASSLKGGEIYGYTF TGTGCCAGCAGTTTAAAAGGGGGCGAAATCTATGGCTACACCTTC - TRBD1 TRBJ1-2 TRBV28
CASSFNRDRGSYNEQFF TGTGCCAGCAGTTTCAACCGGGACAGGGGTTCCTACAATGAGCAGTTCTTC - TRBD1 TRBJ2-1 TRBV6-9
CASSPTPKDPSLGGYTF TGTGCCAGTAGTCCTACTCCTAAGGACCCTTCCCTCGGAGGCTACACCTTC - - TRBJ1-2 TRBV19